Listed here are 5 T cell receptor beta chains from one sample, sequenced in a study of blood T cell repertoires in COVID-19. The method was immunoSEQ multiplex PCR; TCRdb's version includes in-frame clones alone and lacks a portion of them. Among 45,000 to 60,000 clones, 80% to 90% were seen once, and the ten largest hold about 1.5%. Material for sequencing was peripheral blood. The source of these receptors is a man aged 55-75 years with acute or convalescent COVID-19.

The chain couples TRBV7-9 to TRBJ1-6; D call uncertain. Germline assignment: CDR1 SEHNR and CDR2 FQNEAQ (reference sequence). Trimming removed 4 bases from V and 0 bases from J, with 10 bases in between. The CDR3 contains 16 residues. The CDR3 coding sequence is TGTGCCAGCAGCTCGACGGAGAGCTCCTATAATTCACCCCTCCACTTT. The encoded protein is CASSSTESSYNSPLHF.

CDR3 amino acids: CAWSTGQGRQPQHF. The CDR3, as DNA: TGTGCCTGGAGTACCGGACAGGGGCGTCAGCCCCAGCATTTT. The V and J genes are TRBV30 and TRBJ1-5; 9 positions match TRBD1. CDR1 and CDR2 (germline): GTSNPN, SVGIG (reference sequence). The CDR3 spans 14 residues. V was clipped by 2 bases and J by 6 bases; unmatched bases: 5.

This clone is judged medium-sized. The V gene is TRBV2, the J gene TRBJ1-3; 12 positions agree with TRBD1. Germline V CDR1 and CDR2: SNHLY, FYNNEI. The CDR3 has 18 residues. With 3 bases clipped from V and 0 bases from J, the junction kept 6 bases outside the gene matches. The CDR3 DNA follows: TGTGCCAGCAGTGACCGGGACAGGGGGCTAGACTCTGGAAACACCATATATTTT. Residues: CASSDRDRGLDSGNTIYF.

The CDR3 DNA reads TGTGCCAGCAGCTTCCTACAGGGTTCGGCTTTTAATTCACCCCTCCACTTT. Translation: CASSFLQGSAFNSPLHF. The V and J genes are TRBV7-6 and TRBJ1-6, with D possibly being TRBD1 (6 bases). The CDR3 sequence is 17 residues long. In germline, CDR1 is SGHVS, CDR2 FNYEAQ. Trimming shortened V by 3 bases and J by 6 bases, and 18 bases separated the two germline ends.

In its sample, this clone was seen once. This sequence joins TRBV29-1 and TRBJ2-3; 8 nucleotides match TRBD1. The CDR3 length is 13 residues. Germline V gives CDR1 SQVTM, CDR2 ANQGSEA. With 5 bases clipped from V and 0 bases from J, the junction kept 1 base outside the gene matches. The CDR3 bases are TGCAGCGTTCGGACAGGGAGCACAGATACGCAGTATTTT. Its translation is CSVRTGSTDTQYF.